This T cell receptor beta chain was retrieved from a study of shared clonotypes between healthy human individuals. Study overall: In total, the donors were a couple of women and a few men aged 18 to 49. Overall study findings and caveats: When compared with the clonotypes that were shared by all four sorted-subset donors, the non-shared clonotypes turned out to have lower generation probabilities.

Some clones are missing from TCRdb's copy, which holds only in-frame ones; the method was immunoSEQ multiplex PCR. The repertoire holds about 1 million clones, with 60% to 80% as singletons. This clone was seen just once. Antigen: not known. CDR1 and CDR2 from the germline V gene are LGHNA and YSLEER. This CDR3 contains 14 residues. Trimming removed 5 bases at V and 0 bases at J, with 8 bases between. The rearrangement links TRBV4-3 to TRBJ1-5; D unresolved. The TCR comes from a young man in good health. The sequenced sample consisted of memory CD4+ T cells sorted from blood. Regarding subset: CD45RA-negative fraction. CDR3 amino acids: CASSDQYSNQPQHF. The CDR3 DNA reads as TGCGCCAGCAGCGACCAGTATAGCAATCAGCCCCAGCATTTT.